The sequence of this T cell receptor (beta chain) was determined in a study of molecular identifiers for immune sequencing clone quantification. CDR1 is LGHNA, CDR2 YSLEER, per germline. CDR3 length equals 17 residues. Trimming removed 0 bases from V and 0 bases from J, with 14 bases in between. Each CDR3 protein gets one entry after TCRdb re-called the PCR reads with MiXCR. The data hold 100,000 or so distinct CDR3 sequences, with 35% to 40% observed a single time. Whole-study findings and limits: Over 99% of CMV-specific effector molecules, but under 1% of naive ones, were in clones above 20 copies.

The sample holds a few counts of this clonotype. Its target is not known. This chain joins TRBV4-3 and TRBJ1-2; unclear D gene. Sequenced material: naive CD8+ T cells from blood, with Jurkat cell RNA spiked in. Subset defined: FACS-sorted CD8+CD4-CCR7+CD45RA+ naive T cells. The receptor's source is a human donor in good health. Some libraries in this study had Jurkat cell RNA spiked in. This CDR3 reads CASSQDLASPANYGYTF. Here the CDR3 DNA reads TGCGCCAGCAGCCAAGATCTCGCCAGCCCAGCTAACTATGGCTACACCTTC.